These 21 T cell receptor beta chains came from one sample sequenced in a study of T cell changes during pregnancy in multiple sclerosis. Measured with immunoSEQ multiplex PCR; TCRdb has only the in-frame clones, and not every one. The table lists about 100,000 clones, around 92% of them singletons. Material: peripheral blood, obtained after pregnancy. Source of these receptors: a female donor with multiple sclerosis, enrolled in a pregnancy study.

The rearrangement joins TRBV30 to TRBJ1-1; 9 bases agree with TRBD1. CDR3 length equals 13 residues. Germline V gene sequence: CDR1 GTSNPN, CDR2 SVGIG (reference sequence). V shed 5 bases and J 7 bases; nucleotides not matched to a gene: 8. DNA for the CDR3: TGTGCCTGGTCCACAGGGGGCTATGGTGAAGCTTTCTTT. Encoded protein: CAWSTGGYGEAFF. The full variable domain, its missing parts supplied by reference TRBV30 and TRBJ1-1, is SQTIHQWPATLVQPVGSPLSLECTVEGTSNPNLYWYRQAAGRGLQLLFYSVGIGQISSEVPQNLSASRPQDRQFILSSKKLLLSDSGFYLCAWSTGGYGEAFFGQGTRLTVV.

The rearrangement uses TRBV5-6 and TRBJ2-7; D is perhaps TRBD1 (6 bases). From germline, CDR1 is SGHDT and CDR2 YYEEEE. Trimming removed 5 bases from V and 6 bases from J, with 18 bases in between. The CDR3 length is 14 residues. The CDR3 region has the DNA TGTGCCAGCAGTCTGGGGGCAGGCTCCACCGAGCAGTACTTC. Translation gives CASSLGAGSTEQYF.

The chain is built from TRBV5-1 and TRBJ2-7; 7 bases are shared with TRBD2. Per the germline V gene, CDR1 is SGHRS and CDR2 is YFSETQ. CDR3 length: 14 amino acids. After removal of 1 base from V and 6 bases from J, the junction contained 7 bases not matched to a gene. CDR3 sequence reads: CASSLNAGVLEQYF. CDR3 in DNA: TGCGCCAGCAGCTTGAATGCGGGAGTTCTCGAGCAGTACTTC.

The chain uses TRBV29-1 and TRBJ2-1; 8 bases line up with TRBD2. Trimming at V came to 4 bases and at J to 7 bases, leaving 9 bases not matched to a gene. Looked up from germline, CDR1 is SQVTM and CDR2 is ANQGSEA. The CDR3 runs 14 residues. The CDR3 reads CSVVRGDPLNEQFF. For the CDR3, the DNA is TGCAGCGTTGTGCGGGGGGACCCGTTAAATGAGCAGTTCTTC.

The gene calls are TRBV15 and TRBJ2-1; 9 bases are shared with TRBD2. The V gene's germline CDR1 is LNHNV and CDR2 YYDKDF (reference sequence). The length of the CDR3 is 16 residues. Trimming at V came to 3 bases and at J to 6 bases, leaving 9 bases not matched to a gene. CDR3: CATSSYPAGGPNEQFF. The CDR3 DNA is TGTGCCACCAGCAGCTACCCGGCGGGAGGGCCCAATGAGCAGTTCTTC.

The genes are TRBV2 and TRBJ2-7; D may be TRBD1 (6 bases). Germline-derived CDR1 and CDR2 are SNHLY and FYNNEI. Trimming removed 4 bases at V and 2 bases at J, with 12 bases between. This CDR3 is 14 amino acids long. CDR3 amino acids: CASSGATGTYEQYF. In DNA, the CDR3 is TGTGCCAGCAGTGGGGCCACAGGGACCTACGAGCAGTACTTC.

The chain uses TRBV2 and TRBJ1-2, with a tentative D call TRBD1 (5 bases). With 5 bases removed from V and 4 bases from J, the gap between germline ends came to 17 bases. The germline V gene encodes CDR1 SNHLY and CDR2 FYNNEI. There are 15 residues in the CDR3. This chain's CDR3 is CASSRTGGLGYGYTF. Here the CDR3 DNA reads TGTGCCAGCAGTCGAACAGGTGGGCTGGGCTATGGCTACACCTTC.

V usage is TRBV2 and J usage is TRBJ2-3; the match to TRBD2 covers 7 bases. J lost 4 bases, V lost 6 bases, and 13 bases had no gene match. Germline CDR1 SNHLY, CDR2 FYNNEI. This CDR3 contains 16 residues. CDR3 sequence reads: CASRYSQTSFSDTQYF. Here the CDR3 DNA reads TGTGCCAGCAGATATTCCCAGACTAGCTTTTCAGATACGCAGTATTTT.

Here the CDR3 DNA reads TGCGCCAGCAGCTTGGTAGCGCTGAACACTGAAGCTTTCTTT. As protein: CASSLVALNTEAFF. The chain carries TRBV5-1 and TRBJ1-1; D gene unclear. Germline V gene data show CDR1 as SGHRS and CDR2 as YFSETQ. CDR3 length: 14 residues. The V gene lost 0 bases and the J gene lost 0 bases, with 6 bases spanning the gap.

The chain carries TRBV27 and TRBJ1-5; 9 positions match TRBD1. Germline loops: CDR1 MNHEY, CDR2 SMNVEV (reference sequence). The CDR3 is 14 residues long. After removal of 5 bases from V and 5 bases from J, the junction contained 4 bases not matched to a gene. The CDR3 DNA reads TGTGCCAGCAGTCTTGGACAGGGGTATCAGCCCCAGCATTTT. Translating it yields CASSLGQGYQPQHF.

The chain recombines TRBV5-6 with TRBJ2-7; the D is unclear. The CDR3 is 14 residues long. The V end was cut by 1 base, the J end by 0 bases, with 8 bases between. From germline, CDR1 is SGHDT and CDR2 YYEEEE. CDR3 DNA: TGTGCCAGCAGCTTGTATAATCCCTCCTACGAGCAGTACTTC. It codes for CASSLYNPSYEQYF.

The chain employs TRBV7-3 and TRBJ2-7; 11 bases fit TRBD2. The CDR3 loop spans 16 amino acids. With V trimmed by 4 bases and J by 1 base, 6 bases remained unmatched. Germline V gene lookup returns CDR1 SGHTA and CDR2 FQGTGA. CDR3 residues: CASSSPGLAASYEQYF. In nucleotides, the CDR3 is TGTGCCAGCAGCTCACCGGGACTAGCGGCGTCCTACGAGCAGTACTTC.

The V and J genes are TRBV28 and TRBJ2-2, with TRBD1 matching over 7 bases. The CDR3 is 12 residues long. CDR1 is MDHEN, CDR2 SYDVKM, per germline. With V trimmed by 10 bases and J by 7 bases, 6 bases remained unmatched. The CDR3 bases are TGTGCCACGAAGGGGGCGCTCGGGGAGCTGTTTTTT. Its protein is CATKGALGELFF.

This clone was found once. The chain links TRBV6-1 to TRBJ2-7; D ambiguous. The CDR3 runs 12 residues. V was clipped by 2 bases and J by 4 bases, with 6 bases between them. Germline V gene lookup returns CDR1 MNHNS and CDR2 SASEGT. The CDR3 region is CASSEKSYEQYF. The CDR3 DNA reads TGTGCCAGCAGTGAAAAATCTTACGAGCAGTACTTC.

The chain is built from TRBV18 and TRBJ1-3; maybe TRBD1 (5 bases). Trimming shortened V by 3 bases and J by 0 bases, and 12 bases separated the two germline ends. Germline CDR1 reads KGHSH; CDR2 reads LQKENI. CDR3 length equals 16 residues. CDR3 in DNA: TGTGCCAGCTCACCCGTGGGGCAGACCTCTGGAAACACCATATATTTT. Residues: CASSPVGQTSGNTIYF.

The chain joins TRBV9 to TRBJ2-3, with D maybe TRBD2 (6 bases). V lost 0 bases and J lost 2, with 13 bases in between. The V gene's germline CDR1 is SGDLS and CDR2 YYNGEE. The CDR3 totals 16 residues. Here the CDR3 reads CASSVDVGGNTDTQYF. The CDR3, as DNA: TGTGCCAGCAGCGTAGACGTTGGGGGGAACACAGATACGCAGTATTTT.

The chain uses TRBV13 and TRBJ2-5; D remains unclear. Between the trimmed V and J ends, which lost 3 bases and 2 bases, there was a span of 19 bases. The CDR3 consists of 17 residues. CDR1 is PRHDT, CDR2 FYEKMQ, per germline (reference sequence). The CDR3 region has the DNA TGTGCCAGCAGCTTTAGGTCCCAGGTAGTGGGTCAAGAGACCCAGTACTTC. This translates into CASSFRSQVVGQETQYF.

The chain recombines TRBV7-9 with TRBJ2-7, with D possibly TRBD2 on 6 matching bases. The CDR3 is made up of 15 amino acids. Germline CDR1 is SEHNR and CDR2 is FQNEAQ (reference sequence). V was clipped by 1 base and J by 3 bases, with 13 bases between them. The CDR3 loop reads CASSLVGAGSYEQYF. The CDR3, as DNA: TGTGCCAGCAGCTTAGTAGGCGCGGGGAGCTACGAGCAGTACTTC.

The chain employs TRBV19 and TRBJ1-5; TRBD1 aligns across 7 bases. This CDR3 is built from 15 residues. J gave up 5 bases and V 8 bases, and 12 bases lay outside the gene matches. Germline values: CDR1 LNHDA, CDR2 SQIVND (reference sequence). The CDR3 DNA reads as TGTGCCAGTGAACGAAGGGGGCAGATTGATCAGCCCCAGCATTTT. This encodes CASERRGQIDQPQHF.

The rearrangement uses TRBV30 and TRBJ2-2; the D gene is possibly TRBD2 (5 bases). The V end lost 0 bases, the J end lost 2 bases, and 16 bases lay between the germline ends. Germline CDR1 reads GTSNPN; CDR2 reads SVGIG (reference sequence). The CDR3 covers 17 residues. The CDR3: CAWSVWRARRNTGELFF. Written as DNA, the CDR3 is TGTGCCTGGAGTGTCTGGCGGGCGAGGAGAAACACCGGGGAGCTGTTTTTT. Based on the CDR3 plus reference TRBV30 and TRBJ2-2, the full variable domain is SQTIHQWPATLVQPVGSPLSLECTVEGTSNPNLYWYRQAAGRGLQLLFYSVGIGQISSEVPQNLSASRPQDRQFILSSKKLLLSDSGFYLCAWSVWRARRNTGELFFGEGSRLTVL.

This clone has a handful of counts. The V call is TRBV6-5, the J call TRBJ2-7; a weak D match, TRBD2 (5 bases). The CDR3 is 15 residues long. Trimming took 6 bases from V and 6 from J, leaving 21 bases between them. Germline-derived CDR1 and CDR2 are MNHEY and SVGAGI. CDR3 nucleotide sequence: TGTGCCAGCAGCCTGTTGGCAGGCTATGAGGGCGAGCAGTACTTC. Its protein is CASSLLAGYEGEQYF.